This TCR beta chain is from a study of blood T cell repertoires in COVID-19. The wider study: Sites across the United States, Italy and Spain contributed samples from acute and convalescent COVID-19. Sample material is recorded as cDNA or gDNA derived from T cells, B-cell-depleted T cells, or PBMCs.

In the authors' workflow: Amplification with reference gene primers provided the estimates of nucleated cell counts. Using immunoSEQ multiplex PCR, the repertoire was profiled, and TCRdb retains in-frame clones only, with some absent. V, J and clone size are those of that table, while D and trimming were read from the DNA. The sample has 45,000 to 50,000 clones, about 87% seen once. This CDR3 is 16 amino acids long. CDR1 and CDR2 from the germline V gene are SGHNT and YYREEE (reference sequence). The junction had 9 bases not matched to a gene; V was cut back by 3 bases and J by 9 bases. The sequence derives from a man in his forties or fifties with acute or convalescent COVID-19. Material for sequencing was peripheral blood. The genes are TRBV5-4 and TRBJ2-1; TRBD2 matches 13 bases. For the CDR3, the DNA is TGTGCCAGCAGCTGGGGGGGGACTAGCGGGGCCGGTGAGCAGTTCTTC. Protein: CASSWGGTSGAGEQFF.